This T cell receptor (beta chain) emerged from a study of blood T cell repertoires in COVID-19. Study as a whole: The United States, Italy and Spain supplied acute and convalescent COVID-19 samples. Sample material is recorded as cDNA or gDNA derived from T cells, B-cell-depleted T cells, or PBMCs.

In the authors' workflow: The assay estimated nucleated cells by amplifying reference gene primers. The method was immunoSEQ multiplex PCR; TCRdb's version includes in-frame clones alone and lacks a portion of them. The V and J calls and clone size come from that table; D and trimming were worked out from the DNA. The sample lists 130,000 to 150,000 clones, more than 65% occurring once. The V segment lost 6 bases and the J segment 7 bases; nucleotides outside the gene matches: 7. The CDR3 length is 13 residues. The germline gives CDR1 KGHDR, CDR2 SFDVKD. The clonotype comes from a man in his sixties with acute or convalescent COVID-19. The rearrangement uses TRBV24-1 and TRBJ2-5, with 7 bases identical to TRBD1. The specimen was peripheral blood. The CDR3 loop is CATSPQGTGTQYF. CDR3 nucleotide sequence: TGTGCCACCAGTCCACAGGGGACGGGGACCCAGTACTTC.